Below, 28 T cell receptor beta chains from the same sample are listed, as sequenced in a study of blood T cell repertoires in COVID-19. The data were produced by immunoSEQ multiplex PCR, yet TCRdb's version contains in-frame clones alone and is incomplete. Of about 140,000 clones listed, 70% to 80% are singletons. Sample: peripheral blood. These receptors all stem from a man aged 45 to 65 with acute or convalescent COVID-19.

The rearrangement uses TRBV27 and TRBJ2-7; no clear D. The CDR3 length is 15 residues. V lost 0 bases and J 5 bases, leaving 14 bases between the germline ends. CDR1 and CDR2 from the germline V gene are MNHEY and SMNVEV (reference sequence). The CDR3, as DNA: TGTGCCAGCAGTTTATCTTGGAACTTGGGCCACGAGCAGTACTTC. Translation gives CASSLSWNLGHEQYF.

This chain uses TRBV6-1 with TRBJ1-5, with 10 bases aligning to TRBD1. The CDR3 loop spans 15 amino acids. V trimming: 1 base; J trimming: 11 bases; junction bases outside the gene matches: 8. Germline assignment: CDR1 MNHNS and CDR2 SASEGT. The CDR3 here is CASSEVGQGGTAQHF. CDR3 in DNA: TGTGCCAGCAGTGAAGTAGGACAGGGGGGTACGGCCCAGCATTTT.

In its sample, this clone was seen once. CDR3 DNA sequence: TGTGCCAGCAGCGTCGGGACAGGGTACGAGCAGTACTTC. This encodes CASSVGTGYEQYF. The chain combines TRBV7-3 with TRBJ2-7, with 9 bases that match TRBD1. Trimming removed 5 bases from V and 4 bases from J; junction bases left unmatched: 3. The CDR3 runs to 13 residues. The germline V gene has CDR1 SGHTA and CDR2 FQGTGA.

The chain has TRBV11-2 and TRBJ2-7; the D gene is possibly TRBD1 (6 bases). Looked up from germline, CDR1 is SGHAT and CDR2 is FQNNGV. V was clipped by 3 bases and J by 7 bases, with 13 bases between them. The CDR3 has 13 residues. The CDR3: CASSFNWGREQYV. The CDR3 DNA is TGTGCCAGCAGCTTTAACTGGGGGCGGGAGCAGTACGTC.

For the CDR3, the DNA is TGTGCCAGCTCTCAAAGACAGGGGCCCCCCCTCCACTTT. It specifies CASSQRQGPPLHF. V and J are TRBV18 and TRBJ1-6; 8 bases are a match to TRBD1. CDR1 KGHSH and CDR2 LQKENI come from the germline V gene. V gave up 6 bases and J gave up 13 bases; unmatched junction bases: 8. CDR3 length: 13 residues.

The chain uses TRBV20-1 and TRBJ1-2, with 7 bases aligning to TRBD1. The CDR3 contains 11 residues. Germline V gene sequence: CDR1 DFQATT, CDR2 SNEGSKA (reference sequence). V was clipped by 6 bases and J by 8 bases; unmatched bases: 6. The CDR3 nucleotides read TGCAGTGCCCAAGGGACAGCCGGCTACACCTTC. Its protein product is CSAQGTAGYTF.

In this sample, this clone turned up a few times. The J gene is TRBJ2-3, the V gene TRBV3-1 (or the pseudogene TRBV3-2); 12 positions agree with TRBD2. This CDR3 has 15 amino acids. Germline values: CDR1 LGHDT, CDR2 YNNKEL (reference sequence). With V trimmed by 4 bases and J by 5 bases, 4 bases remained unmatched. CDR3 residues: CASSPSGGAVDTQYF. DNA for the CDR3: TGTGCCAGCAGCCCTAGCGGGGGGGCCGTAGATACGCAGTATTTT.

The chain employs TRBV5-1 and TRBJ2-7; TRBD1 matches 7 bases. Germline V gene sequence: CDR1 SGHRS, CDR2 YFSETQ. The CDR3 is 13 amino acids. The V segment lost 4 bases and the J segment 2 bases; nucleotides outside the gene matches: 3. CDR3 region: CASSVGQTYEQYF. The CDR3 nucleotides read TGCGCCAGCAGCGTGGGACAGACCTACGAGCAGTACTTC.

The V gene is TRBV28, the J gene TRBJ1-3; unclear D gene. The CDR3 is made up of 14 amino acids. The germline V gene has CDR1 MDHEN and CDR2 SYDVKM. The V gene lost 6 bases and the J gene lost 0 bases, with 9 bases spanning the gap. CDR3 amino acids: CASSLDPSGNTIYF. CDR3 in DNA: TGTGCCAGCAGCCTAGATCCCTCTGGAAACACCATATATTTT.

CDR3 sequence reads: CASSPYRFGYGYTF. The DNA for the CDR3 is TGTGCCAGCTCACCCTACAGATTCGGCTATGGCTACACCTTC. The chain joins TRBV18 to TRBJ1-2, with D uncertain. Germline CDR1 and CDR2: KGHSH and LQKENI. Trimming pared 3 bases from V and 4 bases from J, leaving 12 bases between. CDR3 length: 14 residues.

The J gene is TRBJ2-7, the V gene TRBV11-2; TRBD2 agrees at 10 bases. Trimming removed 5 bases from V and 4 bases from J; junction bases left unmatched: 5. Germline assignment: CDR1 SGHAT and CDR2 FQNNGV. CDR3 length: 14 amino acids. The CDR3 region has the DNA TGTGCCAGCAGCGAGCGGGGGGGCCTATACGAGCAGTACGTC. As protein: CASSERGGLYEQYV.

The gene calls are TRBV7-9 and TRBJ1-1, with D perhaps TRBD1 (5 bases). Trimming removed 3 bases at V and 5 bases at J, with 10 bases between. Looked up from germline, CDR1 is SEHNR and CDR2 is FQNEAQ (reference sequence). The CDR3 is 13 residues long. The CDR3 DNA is TGTGCCAGCAGCTTCCCGGGGGGTACTGAAGCTTTCTTT. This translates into CASSFPGGTEAFF. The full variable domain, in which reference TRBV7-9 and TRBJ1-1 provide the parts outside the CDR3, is DTGVSQNPRHKITKRGQNVTFRCDPISEHNRLYWYRQTLGQGPEFLTYFQNEAQLEKSRLLSDRFSAERPKGSFSTLEIQRTEQGDSAMYLCASSFPGGTEAFFGQGTRLTVV.

The CDR3 nucleotides are TGTGCCAGCAGCCCTAGCGGGGTGGGCTATGGCTACACCTTC. Translating gives CASSPSGVGYGYTF. The gene calls are TRBV7-8 and TRBJ1-2; D ambiguous. Germline V gene sequence: CDR1 SGHVS, CDR2 FQNEAQ. This CDR3 contains 14 residues. Trimming cost V 5 bases and J 4 bases, with 14 bases left between them.

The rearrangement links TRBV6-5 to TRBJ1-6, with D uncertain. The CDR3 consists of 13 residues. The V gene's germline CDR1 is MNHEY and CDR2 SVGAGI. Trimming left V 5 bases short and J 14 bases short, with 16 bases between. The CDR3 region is CASSLNSLGTLHF. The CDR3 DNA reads TGTGCCAGCAGTCTTAACAGCCTTGGAACCCTCCACTTT.

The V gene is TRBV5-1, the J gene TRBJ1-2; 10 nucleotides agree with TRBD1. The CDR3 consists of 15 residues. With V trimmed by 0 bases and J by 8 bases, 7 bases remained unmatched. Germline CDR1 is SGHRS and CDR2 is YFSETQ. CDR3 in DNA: TGCGCCAGCAGCTTGGTGGGACAGGGGTCGCGAGGCTACACCTTC. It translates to CASSLVGQGSRGYTF.

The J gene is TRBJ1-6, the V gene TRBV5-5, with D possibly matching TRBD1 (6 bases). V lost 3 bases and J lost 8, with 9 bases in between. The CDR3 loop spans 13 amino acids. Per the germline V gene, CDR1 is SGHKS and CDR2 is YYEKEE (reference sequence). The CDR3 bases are TGTGCCAGCAGCTCAGGGGCGTATTCACCCCTCCACTTT. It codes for CASSSGAYSPLHF.

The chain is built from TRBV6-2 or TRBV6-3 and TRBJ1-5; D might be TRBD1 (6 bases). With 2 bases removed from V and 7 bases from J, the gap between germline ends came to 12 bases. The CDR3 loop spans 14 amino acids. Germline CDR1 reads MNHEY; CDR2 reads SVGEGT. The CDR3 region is CASSYGGAGQPQHF. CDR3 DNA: TGTGCCAGCAGTTACGGGGGGGCCGGGCAGCCCCAGCATTTT.

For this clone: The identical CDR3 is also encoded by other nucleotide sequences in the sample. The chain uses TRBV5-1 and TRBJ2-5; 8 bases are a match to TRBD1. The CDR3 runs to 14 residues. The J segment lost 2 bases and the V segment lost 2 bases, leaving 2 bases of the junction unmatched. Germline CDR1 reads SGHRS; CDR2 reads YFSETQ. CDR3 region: CASSLQGVQETQYF. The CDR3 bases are TGCGCCAGCAGCTTACAGGGGGTTCAAGAGACCCAGTACTTC.

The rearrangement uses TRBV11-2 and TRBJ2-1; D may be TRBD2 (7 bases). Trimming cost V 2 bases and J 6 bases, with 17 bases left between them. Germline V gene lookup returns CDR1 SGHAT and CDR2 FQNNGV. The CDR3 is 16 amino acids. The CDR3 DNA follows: TGTGCCAGCAGCTTATTCCTCGCGGGGGCTACCAATGAGCAGTTCTTC. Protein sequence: CASSLFLAGATNEQFF.

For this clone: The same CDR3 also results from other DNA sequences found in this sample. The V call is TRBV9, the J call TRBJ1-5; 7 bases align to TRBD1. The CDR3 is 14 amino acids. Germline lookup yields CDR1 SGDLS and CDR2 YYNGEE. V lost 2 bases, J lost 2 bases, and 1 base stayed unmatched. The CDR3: CASSVTGGNQPQHF. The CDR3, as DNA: TGTGCCAGCAGCGTTACAGGGGGCAATCAGCCCCAGCATTTT.

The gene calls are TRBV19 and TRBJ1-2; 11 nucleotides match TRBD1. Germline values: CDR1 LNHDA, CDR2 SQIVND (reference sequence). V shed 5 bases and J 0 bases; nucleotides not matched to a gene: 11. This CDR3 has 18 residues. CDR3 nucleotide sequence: TGTGCCAGTAGTTCGGACAGGGGGCAATTCTCAGCTAACTATGGCTACACCTTC. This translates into CASSSDRGQFSANYGYTF.

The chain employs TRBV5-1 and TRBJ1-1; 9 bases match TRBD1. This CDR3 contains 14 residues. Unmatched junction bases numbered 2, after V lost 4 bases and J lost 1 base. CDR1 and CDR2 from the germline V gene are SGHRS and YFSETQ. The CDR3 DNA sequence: TGCGCCAGCAGCCGGACAGGGGCGAACACTGAAGCTTTCTTT. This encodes CASSRTGANTEAFF.

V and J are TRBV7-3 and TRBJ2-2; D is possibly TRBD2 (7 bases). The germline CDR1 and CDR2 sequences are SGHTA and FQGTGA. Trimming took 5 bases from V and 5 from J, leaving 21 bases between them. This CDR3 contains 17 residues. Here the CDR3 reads CASSPQWGGAGTGELFF. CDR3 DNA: TGTGCCAGCAGCCCCCAGTGGGGGGGGGCCGGTACCGGGGAGCTGTTTTTT.

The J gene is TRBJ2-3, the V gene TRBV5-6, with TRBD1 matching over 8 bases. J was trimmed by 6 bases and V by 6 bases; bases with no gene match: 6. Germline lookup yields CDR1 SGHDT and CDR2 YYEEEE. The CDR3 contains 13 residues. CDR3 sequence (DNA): TGTGCCAGCACGGGGGACAGGTTGGATACGCAGTATTTT. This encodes CASTGDRLDTQYF.

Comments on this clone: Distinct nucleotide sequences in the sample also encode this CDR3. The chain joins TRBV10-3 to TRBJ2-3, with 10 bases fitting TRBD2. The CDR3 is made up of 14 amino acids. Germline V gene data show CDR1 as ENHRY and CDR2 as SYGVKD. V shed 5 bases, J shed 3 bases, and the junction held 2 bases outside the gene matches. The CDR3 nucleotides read TGTGCCATCAGTAGCGGGGGGGGGACAGATACGCAGTATTTT. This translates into CAISSGGGTDTQYF.

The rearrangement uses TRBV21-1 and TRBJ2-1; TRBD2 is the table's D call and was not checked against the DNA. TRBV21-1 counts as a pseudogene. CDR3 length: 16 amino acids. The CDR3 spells CASSPRGGGSYNEQFF. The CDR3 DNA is TGTGCCAGCAGCCCCCGAGGGGGGGGCTCCTACAATGAGCAGTTCTTC.

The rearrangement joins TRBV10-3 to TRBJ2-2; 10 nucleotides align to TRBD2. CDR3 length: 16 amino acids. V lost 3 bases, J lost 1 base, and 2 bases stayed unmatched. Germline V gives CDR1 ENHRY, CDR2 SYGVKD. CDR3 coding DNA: TGTGCCATCAGTGAATTAGCGGGGGGGAACACCGGGGAGCTGTTTTTT. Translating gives CAISELAGGNTGELFF.

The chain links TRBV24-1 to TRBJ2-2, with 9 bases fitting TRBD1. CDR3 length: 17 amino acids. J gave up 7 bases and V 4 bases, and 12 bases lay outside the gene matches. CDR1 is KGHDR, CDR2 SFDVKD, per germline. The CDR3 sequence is CATSDASGTGRIGELFF. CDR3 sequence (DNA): TGTGCCACCAGTGACGCCTCGGGGACAGGGAGGATCGGGGAGCTGTTTTTT.